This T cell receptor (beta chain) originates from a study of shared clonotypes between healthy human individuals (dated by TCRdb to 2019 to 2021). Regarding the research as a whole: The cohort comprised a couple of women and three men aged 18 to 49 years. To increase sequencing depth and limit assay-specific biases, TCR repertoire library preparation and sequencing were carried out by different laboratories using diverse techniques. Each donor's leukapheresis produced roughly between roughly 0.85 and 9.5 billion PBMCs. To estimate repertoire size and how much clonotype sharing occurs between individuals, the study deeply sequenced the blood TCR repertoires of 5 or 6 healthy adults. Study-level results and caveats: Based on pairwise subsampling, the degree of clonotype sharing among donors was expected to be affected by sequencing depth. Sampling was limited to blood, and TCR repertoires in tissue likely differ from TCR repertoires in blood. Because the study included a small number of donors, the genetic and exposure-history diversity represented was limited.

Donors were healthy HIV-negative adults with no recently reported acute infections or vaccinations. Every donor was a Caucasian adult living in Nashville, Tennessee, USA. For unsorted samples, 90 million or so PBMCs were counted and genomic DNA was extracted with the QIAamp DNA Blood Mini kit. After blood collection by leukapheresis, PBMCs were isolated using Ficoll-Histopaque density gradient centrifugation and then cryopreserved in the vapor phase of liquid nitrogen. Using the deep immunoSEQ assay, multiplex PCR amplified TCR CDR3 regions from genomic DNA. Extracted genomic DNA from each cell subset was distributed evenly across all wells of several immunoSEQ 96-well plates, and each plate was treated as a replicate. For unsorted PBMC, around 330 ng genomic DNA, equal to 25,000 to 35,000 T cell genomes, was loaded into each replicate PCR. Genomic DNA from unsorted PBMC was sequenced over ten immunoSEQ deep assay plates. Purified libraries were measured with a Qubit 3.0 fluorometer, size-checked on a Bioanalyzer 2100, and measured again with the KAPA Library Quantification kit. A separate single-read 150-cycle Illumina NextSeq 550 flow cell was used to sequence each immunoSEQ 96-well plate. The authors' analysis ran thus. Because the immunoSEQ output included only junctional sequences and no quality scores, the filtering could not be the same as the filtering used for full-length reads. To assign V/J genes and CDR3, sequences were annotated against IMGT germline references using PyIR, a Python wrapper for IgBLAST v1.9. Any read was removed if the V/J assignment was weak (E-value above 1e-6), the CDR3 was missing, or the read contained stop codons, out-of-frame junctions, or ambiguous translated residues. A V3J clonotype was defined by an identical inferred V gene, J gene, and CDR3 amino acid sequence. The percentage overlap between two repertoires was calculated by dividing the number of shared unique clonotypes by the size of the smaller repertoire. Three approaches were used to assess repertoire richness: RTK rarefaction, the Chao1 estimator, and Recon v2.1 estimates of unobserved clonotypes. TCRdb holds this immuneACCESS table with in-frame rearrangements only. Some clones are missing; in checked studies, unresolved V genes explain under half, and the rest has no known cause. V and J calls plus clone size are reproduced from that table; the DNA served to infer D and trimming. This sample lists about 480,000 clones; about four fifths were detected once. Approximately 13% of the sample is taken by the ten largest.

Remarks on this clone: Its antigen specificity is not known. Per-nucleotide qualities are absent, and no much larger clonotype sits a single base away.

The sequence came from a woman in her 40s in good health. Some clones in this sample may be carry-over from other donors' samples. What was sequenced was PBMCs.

The CDR3 loop reads CAISRLAFAGAQGEQYF. The nucleotides read TGTGCCATCAGCCGACTTGCCTTCGCGGGAGCCCAGGGCGAGCAGTACTTC. The receptor chain draws on TRBV10-3 and TRBJ2-7, and TRBD2 matches 7 of the central bases. V is cut back by 6 bases and J by 6 bases, with 20 bases in the junction unmatched. Inclusive of the bounding cysteine and phenylalanine, the CDR3 is 17 residues long. The entry retains the CDR3 DNA only, 51 bases that are in frame from base 1. Looking up the germline V gene yields CDR1 ENHRY and CDR2 SYGVKD.